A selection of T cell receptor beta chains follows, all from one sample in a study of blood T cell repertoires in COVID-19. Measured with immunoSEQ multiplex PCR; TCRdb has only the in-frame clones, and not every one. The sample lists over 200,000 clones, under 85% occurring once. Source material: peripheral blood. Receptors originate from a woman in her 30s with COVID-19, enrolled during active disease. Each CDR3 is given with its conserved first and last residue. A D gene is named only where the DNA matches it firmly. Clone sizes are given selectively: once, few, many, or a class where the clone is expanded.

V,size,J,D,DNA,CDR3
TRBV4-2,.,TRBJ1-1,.,TGTGCCAGCAGCCAAGATCTAGGAACACCAGGGGACACTGAAGCTTTCTTT,CASSQDLGTPGDTEAFF
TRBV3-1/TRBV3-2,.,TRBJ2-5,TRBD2,TGTGCCAGCAGCCAAGATATGTCAGCGGGAGGGAAGGAGACCCAGTACTTC,CASSQDMSAGGKETQYF
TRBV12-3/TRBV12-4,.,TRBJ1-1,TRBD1,TGTGCCAGTTTCGGGACAGCCTACACTGAAGCTTTCTTT,CASFGTAYTEAFF
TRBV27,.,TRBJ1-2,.,TGTGCCAGCAGTTCGACCGTAGGACAGATTAACTATGGCTACACCTTC,CASSSTVGQINYGYTF
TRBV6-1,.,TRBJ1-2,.,TGTGCCAGCAGTGACACTTGGAGGAGCTATGGCTACACCTTC,CASSDTWRSYGYTF
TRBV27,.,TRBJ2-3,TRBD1,TGTGCCAGCAGGGGGACAGGGAGAACAGATACGCAGTATTTT,CASRGTGRTDTQYF
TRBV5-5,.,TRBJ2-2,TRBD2,TGTGCCAGCAGCTTGGGTCCGACTAGCGGGAACACCGGGGAGCTGTTTTTT,CASSLGPTSGNTGELFF
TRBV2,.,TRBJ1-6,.,TGTGCCAGCAGGCGACAGAGCAATAATTCACCCCTCCACTTT,CASRRQSNNSPLHF
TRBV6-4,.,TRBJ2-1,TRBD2,TGTGCCAGCAGTGACTCGGGGACTAGCGGGAGGAATGAGCAGTTCTTC,CASSDSGTSGRNEQFF
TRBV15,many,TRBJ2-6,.,TGTGCCACCAGCAGAGGTACCACAGACTCTGGGGCCAACGTCCTGACTTTC,CATSRGTTDSGANVLTF
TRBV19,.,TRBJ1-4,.,TGTGCCAGTAGTCCTCCGGGCCAACCCGGACTCTATCTGTTTTTT,CASSPPGQPGLYLFF
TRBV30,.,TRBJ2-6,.,TGTGCCTGGAAGCCCGGAGGGTCTGGGGCCAACGTCCTGACTTTC,CAWKPGGSGANVLTF
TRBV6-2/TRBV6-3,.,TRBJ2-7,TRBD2,TGTGCCAGCAGTTACGGGACTAGTTTCTCCGAGCAGTACTTC,CASSYGTSFSEQYF
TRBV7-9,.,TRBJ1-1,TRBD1,TGTGCCAGCAGCTTGGGGTACTCGACAGGGGAGAACACTGAAGCTTTCTTT,CASSLGYSTGENTEAFF
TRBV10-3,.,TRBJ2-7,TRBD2,TGTGCCATCAAAGGACTAGCAGATGCCTACGAGCAGTACTTC,CAIKGLADAYEQYF
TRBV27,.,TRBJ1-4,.,TGTGCCAGCAGTTTATCGCAGGGACTTAATGAAAAACTGTTTTTT,CASSLSQGLNEKLFF
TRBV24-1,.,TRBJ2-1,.,TGTGCCACCAGTGATCCCGGGACTCCCCTAGGGAATGAGCAGTTCTTC,CATSDPGTPLGNEQFF
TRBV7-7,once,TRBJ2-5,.,TGTGCCAGCAGCTTAGGGGGGCCGTTTGGAGAGACCCAGTACTTC,CASSLGGPFGETQYF
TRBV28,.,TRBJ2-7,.,TGTGCCAGCAGTTTAGCAGGCCCTACCTACGAGCAGTACTTC,CASSLAGPTYEQYF
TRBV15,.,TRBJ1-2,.,TGTGCCACCAGCAGAGGAAACAGGGCTGGTAACTATGGCTACACCTTC,CATSRGNRAGNYGYTF
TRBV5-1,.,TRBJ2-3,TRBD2,TGCGCCAGCTCCGGGGGGGCCGCAGATACGCAGTATTTT,CASSGGAADTQYF
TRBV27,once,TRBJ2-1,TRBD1,TGTGCCAGCAGTTTAGTCGGGACAGGGGGAAACAATGAGCAGTTCTTC,CASSLVGTGGNNEQFF
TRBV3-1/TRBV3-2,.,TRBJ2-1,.,TGTGCCAGCAGCCCCTACAGTCAGCCAAAGAGCTCCTACAATGAGCAGTTCTTC,CASSPYSQPKSSYNEQFF
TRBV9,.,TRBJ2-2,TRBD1,TGTGCCAGCAGTCTTGTGACAGGGGGAAACACCGGGGAGCTGTTTTTT,CASSLVTGGNTGELFF
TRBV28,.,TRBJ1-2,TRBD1,TGTGCCAGCAGTAACAGGGGCGGCTACACCTTC,CASSNRGGYTF
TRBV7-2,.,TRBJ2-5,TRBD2,TGTGCCAGCAGCTCCCACAGACGTCTAGCGGGACCGCAAGAGACCCAGTACTTC,CASSSHRRLAGPQETQYF